The sequence of this TCR beta chain was determined in a study of T cell changes during pregnancy in multiple sclerosis (dated by TCRdb to between 2017 and 2020). Regarding the research as a whole: The study looked at changes in the T cell repertoire across pregnancy in women with multiple sclerosis.

Preparation of the library involved the immunoSEQ multiplex PCR assay. TCRdb mirrors the immuneACCESS table, restricted to in-frame sequences. Some clones are absent from its copies; in checked studies, under half trace to an unresolved V gene, and the reason for the others is unknown. In this sample the table shows over 25,000 clones, around 89% of which occur a single time. Around 10% of the sample goes to the ten largest clones. Spanning cysteine to phenylalanine, the CDR3 consists of 13 amino acids. The CDR3 DNA has 39 bases and is translated from base 1. Relative to germline, V is 5 bases shorter and J is 7 bases shorter, with 17 bases between their ends. The germline V gene encodes CDR1 GTSNPN and CDR2 SVGIG (reference sequence). Notes on this clone: Its target antigen remains unknown. No much larger clonotype is one base removed from it; base qualities were not supplied.

Sequencing used CD8+ T cells from peripheral blood mononuclear cells, obtained in the third trimester of pregnancy. This clonotype was obtained from a female donor with multiple sclerosis, enrolled in a pregnancy study. The chain is made from TRBV30 and TRBJ1-1; a tentative D call is TRBD1 (5 bases match). The CDR3 region: CAWDRFVGGEAFF. The DNA sequence reads TGTGCCTGGGACCGGTTCGTCGGGGGTGAAGCTTTCTTT.